Listed below are T cell receptor beta chains from one sample, sequenced in a study of T cells in Graves' hyperthyroidism and ophthalmopathy. TCRdb used MiXCR to reprocess the multiplex PCR reads, holding one entry per CDR3 protein. The table includes under 650,000 distinct CDR3 sequences, roughly 15% detected once. Material: blood. The receptors stem from a woman in her 30s with Graves' hyperthyroidism. CDR3s include the opening cysteine and the closing phenylalanine or tryptophan. A D gene is named only where the DNA matches it firmly. Where a row states a size, it is once, few, many or the class of an expanded clone; other rows omit it.

V	D	J	size	CDR3	DNA
TRBV27	TRBD2	TRBJ2-1	many	CASSLWTSVGDEQFF	TGTGCCAGCAGTTTATGGACTAGCGTTGGGGATGAGCAGTTCTTC
TRBV28	TRBD2	TRBJ2-1	many	CASSSTSGNEQFF	TGTGCCAGCAGTTCTACTAGCGGCAATGAGCAGTTCTTC
TRBV20-1	.	TRBJ2-1	many	CSARAISALYNEQFF	TGCAGTGCTAGAGCTATTTCAGCCCTTTACAATGAGCAGTTCTTC
TRBV7-3	TRBD2	TRBJ2-1	.	CASSGTSGSRDEQFF	TGTGCCAGCAGCGGGACTAGCGGGAGTAGGGATGAGCAGTTCTTC
TRBV19	.	TRBJ2-3	few	CASSMRQDLRDTQYF	TGTGCCAGTAGTATGAGGCAGGACCTACGAGATACGCAGTATTTT
TRBV27	TRBD1	TRBJ2-1	many	CASSWAGDRAYNEQFF	TGTGCCAGCAGTTGGGCAGGGGACAGGGCTTACAATGAGCAGTTCTTC
TRBV27	TRBD2	TRBJ2-1	many	CASSLLRESGEQFF	TGTGCCAGCAGTTTATTGCGGGAGTCCGGTGAGCAGTTCTTC
TRBV14	.	TRBJ2-3	few	CASSQNQAVGTDTQYF	TGTGCCAGCAGCCAAAATCAAGCGGTCGGCACAGATACGCAGTATTTT
TRBV30	TRBD2	TRBJ2-5	many	CAWRLAGGKETQYF	TGTGCCTGGAGACTAGCGGGAGGGAAAGAGACCCAGTACTTC
TRBV2	TRBD2	TRBJ2-1	.	CASSESGTFNEQFF	TGTGCCAGCAGTGAAAGCGGGACTTTCAATGAGCAGTTCTTC
TRBV9	.	TRBJ2-5	few	CASSVATDAGGTQYF	TGTGCCAGCAGCGTAGCTACGGATGCCGGGGGGACCCAGTACTTC
TRBV11-2	TRBD2	TRBJ2-1	.	CASSMSGGSSYNEQFF	TGTGCCAGCAGTATGAGCGGGGGTAGCTCCTACAATGAGCAGTTCTTC
TRBV6-5	.	TRBJ2-1	few	CASSYGSDGEQFF	TGTGCCAGCAGTTACGGTAGCGATGGGGAGCAGTTCTTC
TRBV28	TRBD2	TRBJ2-5	many	CASSAGLAGVAQYF	TGTGCCAGCAGTGCGGGACTAGCGGGAGTGGCCCAGTACTTC
TRBV24-1	.	TRBJ1-3	few	CATTDSSGNTIYF	TGTGCCACCACGGACAGCTCTGGAAACACCATATATTTT
TRBV30	TRBD1	TRBJ2-7	many	CAWSAPDRTSYEQYF	TGTGCCTGGAGCGCCCCGGACAGGACTTCCTACGAGCAGTACTTC
TRBV6-1	TRBD2	TRBJ2-7	.	CATSKAGSFNEQYF	TGTGCCACCTCCAAAGCGGGAAGCTTTAACGAGCAGTACTTC
TRBV4-1	TRBD1	TRBJ1-2	.	CASSQGFQGAKAYGYTF	TGCGCCAGCAGCCAAGGTTTTCAGGGGGCGAAAGCCTATGGCTACACCTTC
TRBV12-5	TRBD1	TRBJ2-4	.	CASGPWTGASKNIQYF	TGTGCTAGTGGTCCGTGGACAGGGGCCTCCAAAAACATTCAGTACTTC
TRBV20-1	TRBD2	TRBJ2-3	.	CSANKNSGRFDTQYF	TGCAGTGCGAATAAGAATAGCGGGAGGTTTGATACGCAGTATTTT
TRBV5-1	.	TRBJ1-3	.	CASSLVPIGSSGNTIYF	TGCGCCAGCAGCTTGGTTCCAATCGGTAGCTCTGGAAACACCATATATTTT
TRBV6-1	.	TRBJ1-2	many	CASSGQTGPYGYTF	TGTGCCAGCAGCGGTCAAACAGGGCCCTATGGCTACACCTTC
TRBV24-1	.	TRBJ1-1	.	CATSAWDRPTEAFF	TGTGCCACCAGTGCCTGGGACCGGCCCACTGAAGCTTTCTTT
TRBV7-2	.	TRBJ2-7	many	CASSLAGRNSYEQYF	TGTGCCAGCAGCTTAGCTGGTCGGAACTCCTACGAGCAGTACTTC
TRBV7-3	TRBD2	TRBJ2-1	many	CASSETSGGYNEQFF	TGTGCCAGCAGCGAGACTAGCGGAGGCTACAATGAGCAGTTCTTC
TRBV9	.	TRBJ1-6	.	CASSVEGRLYNSPLHF	TGTGCCAGCAGCGTAGAAGGCAGGCTTTATAATTCACCCCTCCACTTT
TRBV19	TRBD1	TRBJ1-5	few	CASRRDRGPAQPQHF	TGTGCCAGTAGGCGGGACAGGGGACCTGCTCAGCCCCAGCATTTT
TRBV11-2	TRBD2	TRBJ2-2	many	CASSLGLAENTGELFF	TGTGCCAGCAGCTTAGGACTAGCAGAGAACACCGGGGAGCTGTTTTTT
TRBV28	TRBD1	TRBJ2-3	many	CASSSYPPGQNTDTQYF	TGTGCCAGCAGTTCCTACCCTCCGGGACAGAACACAGATACGCAGTATTTT
TRBV5-1	.	TRBJ2-1	.	CASSLPGTINEQFF	TGCGCCAGCAGCTTGCCCGGGACCATTAATGAGCAGTTCTTC
TRBV20-1	.	TRBJ1-1	many	CSANRGRENTEAFF	TGCAGTGCCAATCGGGGCAGGGAGAACACTGAAGCTTTCTTT
TRBV12-3/TRBV12-4	.	TRBJ2-7	many	CASSFGVNEQYF	TGTGCCAGCAGTTTTGGGGTCAACGAGCAGTACTTC
TRBV28	.	TRBJ2-5	many	CASQLETQYF	TGTGCCAGTCAACTAGAGACCCAGTACTTC
TRBV19	.	TRBJ1-5	few	CASSIGYQPQHF	TGTGCCAGTAGTATAGGGTATCAGCCCCAGCATTTT
TRBV7-2	.	TRBJ1-2	many	CASSSLAAGGSTF	TGTGCCAGCAGCTCCCTCGCTGCCGGGGGCTCTACCTTC
TRBV7-6	TRBD2	TRBJ2-1	few	CASSLDSGRQFF	TGTGCCAGCAGCTTAGATAGCGGGAGGCAGTTCTTC
TRBV28	.	TRBJ2-1	many	CASALGMHEQFF	TGTGCCAGCGCACTAGGCATGCATGAGCAGTTCTTC
TRBV28	TRBD1	TRBJ1-5	many	CASSPGTVTYYSNQPQHF	TGTGCCAGCAGCCCCGGGACAGTTACTTACTATAGCAATCAGCCCCAGCATTTT
TRBV6-2/TRBV6-3	TRBD2	TRBJ2-7	many	CASSGLAGGPSSYEQYF	TGTGCCAGCAGCGGACTAGCGGGAGGGCCGAGCTCCTACGAGCAGTACTTC
TRBV7-2	.	TRBJ2-6	few	CASGQRPGGANVLTF	TGTGCCAGCGGACAGCGGCCAGGAGGGGCCAACGTCCTGACTTTC
TRBV5-1	TRBD1	TRBJ1-1	many	CASSSKTGRDTEAFF	TGCGCCAGCAGCTCGAAGACAGGGCGGGACACTGAAGCTTTCTTT